Shown below are 32 T cell receptor beta chains from a single sample sequenced in a study of PD-1 blockade in mismatch repair-deficient tumors. Using immunoSEQ multiplex PCR, the repertoire was profiled, and TCRdb retains in-frame clones only, with some absent. The sample includes 90,000 to 130,000 clones, 60% to 85% of them seen just once. The input for sequencing was peripheral blood, taken approximately 64 weeks after starting pembrolizumab. These receptors all come from an adult with mismatch repair-deficient cancer.

The CDR3 sequence: CAWSVRRGNTIYF. DNA of the CDR3: TGTGCCTGGAGTGTACGACGGGGAAACACCATATATTTT. V usage is TRBV30 and J usage is TRBJ1-3; D is ambiguous. V was pared by 0 bases and J by 4 bases, with 7 bases between. CDR1 is GTSNPN, CDR2 SVGIG, per germline (reference sequence). The CDR3 is 13 residues long.

This clone was recorded only once. J is TRBJ2-7 and V is TRBV6-1, with TRBD1 identical over 8 bases. From germline, CDR1 is MNHNS and CDR2 SASEGT. Trimming took 1 base from V and 7 from J; bases not matched to a gene: 3. The CDR3 length is 13 residues. The CDR3: CASSEGQGWEQYF. CDR3 sequence (DNA): TGTGCCAGCAGTGAAGGACAGGGGTGGGAGCAGTACTTC.

This sequence joins TRBV13 and TRBJ2-7; no reliable D call. V was trimmed by 5 bases and J by 3 bases, leaving 11 bases between them. The CDR3 consists of 13 residues. Germline values: CDR1 PRHDT, CDR2 FYEKMQ (reference sequence). The DNA of the CDR3 is TGTGCCAGCAGCGACTCTCTGTTCTACGAGCAGTACTTC. Protein: CASSDSLFYEQYF.

This chain joins TRBV13 and TRBJ2-5; TRBD1 agrees at 11 bases. V lost 5 bases to trimming and J lost 4 bases; unmatched junction nucleotides: 9. This CDR3 has 16 amino acids. Germline CDR1 is PRHDT and CDR2 is FYEKMQ (reference sequence). The CDR3 here is CASSTRTGGASETQYF. The CDR3 nucleotides are TGTGCCAGCAGCACCCGGACAGGGGGCGCGTCAGAGACCCAGTACTTC.

This clone has more than one count but fewer than ten. V and J are TRBV29-1 and TRBJ1-2, with TRBD1 as a possible D gene (5 bases). The CDR3 covers 10 residues. Germline values: CDR1 SQVTM, CDR2 ANQGSEA. V lost 6 bases and J 7 bases, leaving 9 bases between the germline ends. The DNA for the CDR3 is TGCAGCGTGAGGGGTTTTGGCTACACCTTC. This gives the protein CSVRGFGYTF.

The J gene is TRBJ2-7, the V gene TRBV7-9; a weak D match, TRBD1 (6 bases). Germline lookup yields CDR1 SEHNR and CDR2 FQNEAQ (reference sequence). The CDR3 extends over 12 amino acids. Trimming cost V 3 bases and J 7 bases, with 10 bases left between them. The CDR3 DNA is TGTGCCAGCAGCTTGGACAGTAGGGAGCAGTACTTC. This gives the protein CASSLDSREQYF.

This clone was seen only once. The chain couples TRBV7-9 to TRBJ2-2; tentatively, D is TRBD1 or TRBD2 (5 bases each). The V gene lost 2 bases and the J gene lost 4 bases, with 14 bases spanning the gap. The CDR3 consists of 16 residues. Germline CDR1 is SEHNR and CDR2 is FQNEAQ (reference sequence). The CDR3 loop reads CASSLLRGVGTGELFF. The CDR3 bases are TGTGCCAGCAGCTTATTAAGGGGAGTGGGCACCGGGGAGCTGTTTTTT.

The chain employs TRBV7-9 and TRBJ2-7; TRBD1 agrees at 8 bases. From germline, CDR1 is SEHNR and CDR2 FQNEAQ (reference sequence). The CDR3 runs to 15 residues. V lost 5 bases, J lost 3 bases, and 9 bases stayed unmatched. This CDR3 is CASSDLTGVVYEQYF. The CDR3 DNA reads TGTGCCAGCAGCGACCTGACAGGGGTGGTCTACGAGCAGTACTTC.

CDR3 sequence reads: CASSEGEQYGYTF. The CDR3 nucleotides read TGTGCCAGCAGTGAAGGAGAGCAGTATGGCTACACCTTC. The gene calls are TRBV2 and TRBJ1-2; D not certain. The CDR3 has 13 residues. Germline lookup yields CDR1 SNHLY and CDR2 FYNNEI. The V end lost 1 base, the J end lost 5 bases, and 8 bases lay between the germline ends.

The chain has TRBV11-3 and TRBJ2-3; no firm D call. The germline V and J ends were trimmed by 1 base and 3 bases, with 11 bases remaining between them. In germline, CDR1 is SGHNT, CDR2 YENEEA. CDR3 length: 15 amino acids. The CDR3 DNA is TGTGCCAGCAGCTTAGGCTCCGGTGGGACAGATACGCAGTATTTT. Translating gives CASSLGSGGTDTQYF. The variable domain in full, completed from reference TRBV11-3 and TRBJ2-3, reads EAGVVQSPRYKIIEKKQPVAFWCNPISGHNTLYWYLQNLGQGPELLIRYENEEAVDDSQLPKDRFSAERLKGVDSTLKIQPAELGDSAVYLCASSLGSGGTDTQYFGPGTRLTVL.

The chain links TRBV11-1 to TRBJ2-2; 11 bases map to TRBD2. The CDR3 runs to 16 residues. V gave up 5 bases and J gave up 7 bases; unmatched junction bases: 9. CDR1 is SGHAT and CDR2 is FQDESV in the germline V gene (reference sequence). The CDR3 protein is CASSPGLAGPIGELFF. CDR3 bases: TGTGCCAGCAGCCCCGGACTAGCGGGTCCCATCGGGGAGCTGTTTTTT.

The table lists this clone with a count of one. V gene TRBV7-2 combines with J gene TRBJ2-7; 11 positions agree with TRBD2. The CDR3 has 14 amino acids. Germline CDR1 and CDR2: SGHTA and FQGNSA. After removal of 0 bases from V and 7 bases from J, the junction contained 2 bases not matched to a gene. The chain's CDR3 is CASSLASGRGEQYF. The CDR3 DNA reads TGTGCCAGCAGCTTAGCTAGCGGGAGGGGAGAGCAGTACTTC.

The chain joins TRBV6-5 to TRBJ2-5; D may be TRBD1 (6 bases). CDR3 length: 16 amino acids. Germline CDR1 reads MNHEY; CDR2 reads SVGAGI. V lost 2 bases and J lost 5, with 18 bases in between. As DNA, the CDR3 is TGTGCCAGCAGTTACGGGGGCCGGTGGGGCTCGGAGACCCAGTACTTC. Protein: CASSYGGRWGSETQYF.

The chain recombines TRBV15 with TRBJ2-7; D is perhaps TRBD2 (5 bases). CDR3 size: 15 residues. Between the trimmed V and J ends, which lost 0 bases and 0 bases, there was a span of 9 bases. Germline V gene data show CDR1 as LNHNV and CDR2 as YYDKDF (reference sequence). Written as DNA, the CDR3 is TGTGCCACCAGCAGAGAGTATGGGAGCTCCTACGAGCAGTACTTC. Its translation is CATSREYGSSYEQYF.

The rearrangement joins TRBV5-1 to TRBJ1-3, with TRBD1 matching over 7 bases. This CDR3 is built from 14 residues. CDR1 SGHRS and CDR2 YFSETQ come from the germline V gene. The V and J ends lost 3 bases and 4 bases, in that order; junction bases with no gene match: 4. In nucleotides, the CDR3 is TGCGCCAGCAGCTCTACAGGGGTCGGAAACACCATATATTTT. It encodes CASSSTGVGNTIYF.

The chain combines TRBV10-2 with TRBJ2-1, with a tentative D call TRBD1 (6 bases). The CDR3 extends over 14 amino acids. The germline V gene encodes CDR1 WSHSY and CDR2 SAAADI. V lost 6 bases to trimming and J lost 5 bases, with 14 bases between them. The CDR3 coding sequence is TGCGCCAGCAGCGGCAGGGGCCCCCACAATGAGCAGTTCTTC. This gives the protein CASSGRGPHNEQFF.

V gene TRBV5-4 combines with J gene TRBJ1-1; no firm D call. Germline V CDR1 and CDR2: SGHNT, YYREEE (reference sequence). The CDR3 covers 14 residues. The V gene lost 3 bases and the J gene lost 0 bases, with 9 bases spanning the gap. The CDR3 DNA reads as TGTGCCAGCAGCTCAAGCCTCCTGAACACTGAAGCTTTCTTT. This sequence encodes CASSSSLLNTEAFF. The variable domain in full, completed from reference TRBV5-4 and TRBJ1-1, reads ETGVTQSPTHLIKTRGQQVTLRCSSQSGHNTVSWYQQALGQGPQFIFQYYREEENGRGNFPPRFSGLQFPNYSSELNVNALELDDSALYLCASSSSLLNTEAFFGQGTRLTVV.

The chain couples TRBV6-5 to TRBJ2-1; unclear D gene. V was cut by 2 bases and J by 0 bases, with 8 bases left in between. The CDR3 has 15 amino acids. Germline lookup yields CDR1 MNHEY and CDR2 SVGAGI. The CDR3 region has the DNA TGTGCCAGCAGTTACCTTCCCCCCTCCTACAATGAGCAGTTCTTC. Translating gives CASSYLPPSYNEQFF.

The V call is TRBV4-3, the J call TRBJ2-7, with 8 bases lining up with TRBD2. V shed 2 bases and J 5 bases; nucleotides not matched to a gene: 8. The germline CDR1 and CDR2 sequences are LGHNA and YSLEER. This CDR3 contains 15 residues. The DNA for the CDR3 is TGCGCCAGCAGCCAATGGGGGAGTAGCGGGGACGAGCAGTACTTC. It specifies CASSQWGSSGDEQYF.

V usage is TRBV10-3 and J usage is TRBJ2-7; 7 bases align to TRBD1. With 7 bases clipped from V and 5 bases from J, the junction kept 5 bases outside the gene matches. The CDR3 is made up of 12 amino acids. Germline V gives CDR1 ENHRY, CDR2 SYGVKD. In nucleotides, the CDR3 is TGTGCCATCAAGAACAGGGGAAACGAGCAGTACTTC. This sequence encodes CAIKNRGNEQYF.

In the case of this clone: This same CDR3 is encoded by further DNA sequences in the sample. The rearrangement uses TRBV5-6 and TRBJ2-5, with D unclear. The length of the CDR3 is 14 residues. V was clipped by 4 bases and J by 1 base, with 11 bases between them. Germline CDR1 reads SGHDT; CDR2 reads YYEEEE. The CDR3 reads CASSPTGPQETQYF. CDR3 sequence (DNA): TGTGCCAGCAGCCCGACCGGGCCCCAAGAGACCCAGTACTTC.

This clone was found once. The J gene is TRBJ1-4, the V gene TRBV30; D ambiguous. Germline V gene lookup returns CDR1 GTSNPN and CDR2 SVGIG (reference sequence). CDR3 length: 13 residues. V was pared by 0 bases and J by 2 bases, with 4 bases between. The CDR3 nucleotides are TGTGCCTGGAGTGTTGGGACTAATGAAAAACTGTTTTTT. This gives the protein CAWSVGTNEKLFF.

V gene TRBV19 combines with J gene TRBJ1-5; D not certain. V lost 3 bases and J lost 6, with 12 bases in between. The germline V gene encodes CDR1 LNHDA and CDR2 SQIVND (reference sequence). CDR3 size: 14 residues. The CDR3, as DNA: TGTGCCAGTAGTATGAGAGGTGGGATTCAGCCCCAGCATTTT. Protein sequence: CASSMRGGIQPQHF.

In its sample, this clone was seen once. The chain recombines TRBV7-3 with TRBJ2-1; D is undetermined. V lost 2 bases, J lost 2 bases, and 16 bases lay in between. Germline CDR1 reads SGHTA; CDR2 reads FQGTGA. The CDR3 length is 17 residues. The CDR3 loop reads CASSLSSVRSPYNEQFF. CDR3 nucleotide sequence: TGTGCCAGCAGCTTATCCTCTGTGCGGAGCCCCTACAATGAGCAGTTCTTC.

The chain combines TRBV11-3 with TRBJ1-1; weak D call: TRBD1 (5 bases). The CDR3 sequence is 13 residues long. The V gene lost 3 bases and the J gene lost 8 bases, with 13 bases spanning the gap. Germline loops: CDR1 SGHNT, CDR2 YENEEA. CDR3 in amino acids: CASSLTRGLEAFF. CDR3 bases: TGTGCCAGCAGCTTGACAAGGGGCCTGGAAGCTTTCTTT.

The CDR3 sequence is CASTYSGTVKETQYF. For the CDR3, the DNA is TGCGCCAGCACTTATAGCGGGACCGTAAAAGAGACCCAGTACTTC. The chain recombines TRBV5-1 with TRBJ2-5; 8 bases are shared with TRBD2. Trimming removed 6 bases from V and 3 bases from J; junction bases left unmatched: 10. The length of the CDR3 is 15 residues. Germline CDR1 and CDR2: SGHRS and YFSETQ.

This clone has just a few counts. The chain uses TRBV7-3 and TRBJ2-1; D may be TRBD1 or TRBD2 (6 bases each). V lost 5 bases and J 7 bases, leaving 18 bases between the germline ends. This CDR3 has 15 residues. Germline V gives CDR1 SGHTA, CDR2 FQGTGA. The CDR3 DNA reads as TGTGCCAGCAGCCTTGGGGGGCGGGCGTTGAATGAGCAGTTCTTC. Translated: CASSLGGRALNEQFF.

DNA for the CDR3: TGTGCCAGCAGTTACTCGAGGGAGGGTCAGCCCCAGCATTTT. Translation gives CASSYSREGQPQHF. The chain employs TRBV6-5 and TRBJ1-5; D not certain. The V end lost 0 bases, the J end lost 6 bases, and 9 bases lay between the germline ends. This CDR3 contains 14 residues. Germline V gene sequence: CDR1 MNHEY, CDR2 SVGAGI.

The V gene is TRBV6-1, the J gene TRBJ2-4, with TRBD1 matching over 8 bases. Looked up from germline, CDR1 is MNHNS and CDR2 is SASEGT. V was pared by 1 base and J by 6 bases, with 5 bases of the junction left unmatched. This CDR3 region has 15 residues. The CDR3 region has the DNA TGTGCCAGCAGTGAAGGCCCAGGGGGCCCAAACATTCAGTACTTC. It translates to CASSEGPGGPNIQYF.

The chain has TRBV4-2 and TRBJ2-3; D unclear. Trimming took 4 bases from V and 1 from J, leaving 12 bases between them. Germline loops: CDR1 LGHNA, CDR2 YNFKEQ. This CDR3 is 15 amino acids long. The CDR3: CASSPLVKGTDTQYF. DNA for the CDR3: TGTGCCAGCAGCCCACTTGTCAAGGGCACAGATACGCAGTATTTT.

To note about this clone: Sequence at one end of the junction differs from germline and may be a read error. J is TRBJ2-2 and V is TRBV13; the match to TRBD1 covers 9 bases. This CDR3 comprises 15 residues. Looked up from germline, CDR1 is PRHDT and CDR2 is FYEKMQ (reference sequence). CDR3 residues: CASSLDRGKHRGAVF. In DNA, the CDR3 is TGTGCCAGCAGCCTGGACAGGGGAAAACACCGGGGAGCTGTTTTT. Supplemented by reference TRBV13 and TRBJ2-2, the full variable domain reads AAGVIQSPRHLIKEKRETATLKCYPIPRHDTVYWYQQGPGQDPQFLISFYEKMQSDKGSIPDRFSAQQFSDYHSELNMSSLELGDSALYFCASSLDRGKHRGAVFGEGSRLTVL.

The V call is TRBV5-8, the J call TRBJ1-1, with D unclear. In germline, CDR1 is SGHTS, CDR2 YDEGEE. CDR3 length: 15 residues. With 0 bases removed from V and 4 bases from J, the gap between germline ends came to 13 bases. CDR3 residues: CASSLGFGWGTEAFF. DNA for the CDR3: TGTGCCAGCAGCTTGGGTTTCGGTTGGGGCACTGAAGCTTTCTTT.